The 7 T cell receptor beta chains given below trace back to one sample, sequenced in a study of T-cell memory formation after mild COVID-19 (TCRdb year 2021). Libraries were constructed by 5' RACE. Sequencing was carried out with an Illumina NovaSeq 6000. TCRdb trimmed public reads at Q25 via fastp, called clones via MiXCR and kept in-frame beta chains. Under each unique CDR3 protein, matching rows form one entry showing the most common genes and DNA. The sample table holds roughly 100,000 distinct CDR3 sequences, of which over 15% were seen once. Over 25% of the sample lies in the top ten. The sample was PBMCs or a T cell subset sorted from them (not recorded which). Source of these receptors: an adult woman who had mild COVID-19 (a few samples of this study predate the infection). The sample titles of this study are shuffled in the database, so cell type and time point are left out; the donor was told from shared clones.

In its sample, this clonotype was seen a few times. The V call is TRBV4-3, the J call TRBJ2-7, with D hard to call. The germline gives CDR1 LGHNA, CDR2 YSLEER. V was shortened by 0 bases and J by 3 bases, with 12 bases between the two germline ends. This CDR3 region has 15 residues. The CDR3 DNA reads as TGCGCCAGCAGCCAAGAGAGAGGCTTTAACTACGAGCAGTACTTC. Its protein is CASSQERGFNYEQYF.

As DNA, the CDR3 is TGCGCCAGCAGCCAAGGGCAAGGGCAGGACGAGCAGTACTTC. It yields the protein CASSQGQGQDEQYF. The gene calls are TRBV4-3 and TRBJ2-7; D gene uncertain. Per germline, CDR1 LGHNA and CDR2 YSLEER. This CDR3 spans 14 amino acids. Trimming removed 1 base from V and 5 bases from J, with 12 bases in between.

This clonotype has only a few counts. This chain links TRBV9 with TRBJ1-1; D is uncertain. Germline CDR1 and CDR2: SGDLS and YYNGEE. This CDR3 contains 15 residues. V gave up 0 bases and J gave up 4 bases, with 13 bases separating them. The DNA of the CDR3 is TGTGCCAGCAGCGTAGGATTGGAGGGCATCACTGAAGCTTTCTTT. Translation: CASSVGLEGITEAFF.

The rearrangement uses TRBV29-1 and TRBJ1-3, with TRBD1 matching over 8 bases. The CDR3 runs 13 residues. Per germline, CDR1 SQVTM and CDR2 ANQGSEA. The CDR3 bases are TGCGGGGGACAGGAGACTTCTGGAAACACCATATATTTT. Translating gives CGGQETSGNTIYF. Based on the CDR3 plus reference TRBV29-1 and TRBJ1-3, the full variable domain is SAVISQKPSRDICQRGTSLTIQCQVDSQVTMMFWYRQQPGQSLTLIATANQGSEATYESGFVIDKFPISRPNLTFSTLTVSNMSPEDSSIYLCGGQETSGNTIYFGEGSWLTVV.

The rearrangement uses TRBV25-1 and TRBJ2-5; 7 positions match TRBD1. V lost 4 bases, J lost 3 bases, and 5 bases stayed unmatched. The CDR3 loop spans 14 amino acids. Germline CDR1 MGHDK, CDR2 SYGVNS. As DNA, the CDR3 is TGTGCCAGCAGTGTTGGGACAGATAAAGAGACCCAGTACTTC. It codes for CASSVGTDKETQYF.

This clonotype turned up a few times. The chain employs TRBV3-1 and TRBJ1-1; D is possibly TRBD1 (5 bases). The CDR3 spans 13 residues. Germline assignment: CDR1 LGHDT and CDR2 YNNKEL (reference sequence). The V gene lost 2 bases and the J gene lost 6 bases, with 10 bases spanning the gap. The DNA of the CDR3 is TGTGCCAGCAGCCAAAGCAGGGTGTCTGAAGCTTTCTTT. Translation: CASSQSRVSEAFF.

This clonotype was recorded only once. The chain is built from TRBV30 and TRBJ2-7, with 8 bases fitting TRBD2. The J segment lost 4 bases and the V segment lost 2 bases, leaving 13 bases of the junction unmatched. Germline CDR1 GTSNPN, CDR2 SVGIG (reference sequence). The CDR3 runs 16 residues. In DNA form, the CDR3 reads TGTGCCTGGAGTCCGGGCATAGTTACTAGCGGTTACGAGCAGTACTTC. Translation gives CAWSPGIVTSGYEQYF.